This TCR beta chain was captured in a study of T cells in localized non-small cell lung cancer. This clone was recorded only once. Its antigen is as yet unknown. Study-level points and caveats: Sequencing was limited to one tumor region, leaving the possibility of heterogeneity open. Appearances in adjacent lung were noted for a median about 50 of the top 100 tumor clones. Higher T cell density in the blood was associated with longer overall survival, whereas higher adjacent-lung clonality associated with shorter survival.

The data were produced by immunoSEQ multiplex PCR, yet TCRdb's version contains in-frame clones alone and is incomplete. The sample gives 70,000 to 100,000 clones, approximately 91% of which show up once; 4.1% is in the top ten. Germline lookup yields CDR1 MNHEY and CDR2 SMNVEV (reference sequence). V lost 3 bases and J lost 5, with 13 bases in between. The CDR3 covers 14 residues. The sample was PBMCs, taken before any cancer treatment. The chain uses TRBV27 and TRBJ1-2; no clear D. The source is a woman aged 40-70 years with stage II squamous cell lung carcinoma. CDR3 DNA sequence: TGTGCCAGCAGTTTTCGCAGCTACCCTTATGGCTACACCTTC. It codes for CASSFRSYPYGYTF.